Following are 25 T cell receptor beta chains from one sample sequenced in a study of blood T cell repertoires in COVID-19. This table comes from immunoSEQ multiplex PCR, and its TCRdb copy is limited to in-frame clones, with some not included. The table shows about 490,000 clones, with roughly 85% occurring only once. Material: peripheral blood. Source of these receptors: a human donor in a cohort sampled during active COVID-19.

The rearrangement uses TRBV9 and TRBJ2-7; 11 bases map to TRBD2. This CDR3 contains 15 residues. The V segment lost 3 bases and the J segment 7 bases; nucleotides outside the gene matches: 9. Germline CDR1 is SGDLS and CDR2 is YYNGEE. This CDR3 reads CASSALAGGPSEQYF. The CDR3 nucleotides are TGTGCCAGCAGCGCCTTAGCGGGAGGGCCGTCAGAGCAGTACTTC.

The gene calls are TRBV10-3 and TRBJ1-2; D may be TRBD1 (6 bases). The V end lost 6 bases, the J end lost 3 bases, and 11 bases lay between the germline ends. The CDR3 is made up of 13 amino acids. The germline V gene encodes CDR1 ENHRY and CDR2 SYGVKD. The CDR3 DNA reads TGTGCCATCAGCCGACAGGAGTACTATGGCTACACCTTC. As protein: CAISRQEYYGYTF.

V usage is TRBV10-3 and J usage is TRBJ1-5; D gene ambiguous. CDR3 length: 15 amino acids. Germline CDR1 ENHRY, CDR2 SYGVKD. With 1 base removed from V and 2 bases from J, the gap between germline ends came to 9 bases. CDR3 in DNA: TGTGCCATCAGTGAGTACGGGGAGGGCAATCAGCCCCAGCATTTT. This gives the protein CAISEYGEGNQPQHF.

The rearrangement joins TRBV7-2 to TRBJ1-2, with D perhaps matching TRBD1 (5 bases). V was clipped by 5 bases and J by 0 bases, with 16 bases between them. The CDR3 is 16 amino acids. CDR1 and CDR2 from the germline V gene are SGHTA and FQGNSA. The CDR3 bases are TGTGCCAGCAGCCGGGGGATGGTTCAAGCTAACTATGGCTACACCTTC. This sequence encodes CASSRGMVQANYGYTF.

The chain links TRBV5-1 to TRBJ2-2; weak D call: TRBD2 (6 bases). Germline CDR1 SGHRS, CDR2 YFSETQ. The CDR3 is 15 amino acids. The V end was cut by 0 bases, the J end by 6 bases, with 12 bases between. CDR3 nucleotide sequence: TGCGCCAGCAGCTTGGGGACTAACGTTGCCGGGGAGCTGTTTTTT. Protein: CASSLGTNVAGELFF.

This clone was counted a single time. The chain uses TRBV5-1 and TRBJ2-7; maybe TRBD2 (7 bases). Per germline, CDR1 SGHRS and CDR2 YFSETQ. The CDR3 covers 15 residues. V was shortened by 6 bases and J by 0 bases, with 16 bases between the two germline ends. CDR3 region: CASTLGGGGSYEQYF. Written as DNA, the CDR3 is TGCGCCAGCACCCTAGGGGGGGGAGGCTCCTACGAGCAGTACTTC.

In regard to this clone: The sample holds other DNA sequences that translate to the same CDR3. The chain employs TRBV5-1 and TRBJ1-5; D is unclear. CDR1 and CDR2 from the germline V gene are SGHRS and YFSETQ. CDR3 size: 13 residues. Trimming cost V 0 bases and J 2 bases, with 3 bases left between them. The CDR3, as DNA: TGCGCCAGCAGCTTGGCTCGCAATCAGCCCCAGCATTTT. Protein product: CASSLARNQPQHF.

The chain links TRBV6-5 to TRBJ1-4; perhaps TRBD1 as D (6 bases). V lost 2 bases and J 2 bases, leaving 9 bases between the germline ends. The CDR3 spans 15 residues. The germline V gene encodes CDR1 MNHEY and CDR2 SVGAGI. The CDR3 region has the DNA TGTGCCAGCAGTTACATGGGGGCGACTAATGAAAAACTGTTTTTT. This sequence encodes CASSYMGATNEKLFF.

CDR3 loop: CSASILGQGTYEQYF. The DNA of the CDR3 is TGCAGTGCTAGTATTCTGGGACAGGGGACCTACGAGCAGTACTTC. The V and J genes are TRBV20-1 and TRBJ2-7, with TRBD1 matching over 10 bases. V lost 3 bases to trimming and J lost 2 bases; unmatched junction nucleotides: 7. There are 15 residues in the CDR3. CDR1 is DFQATT, CDR2 SNEGSKA, per germline (reference sequence).

The chain couples TRBV5-1 to TRBJ2-1; TRBD1 matches 7 bases. CDR1 and CDR2 (germline): SGHRS, YFSETQ. V was pared by 0 bases and J by 9 bases, with 6 bases of the junction left unmatched. The CDR3 is 14 residues long. CDR3 amino acids: CASSLGRGQSEQFF. The DNA of the CDR3 is TGCGCCAGCAGCTTGGGTAGGGGGCAGAGTGAGCAGTTCTTC.

The chain couples TRBV19 to TRBJ1-1; TRBD1 agrees at 8 bases. Germline-derived CDR1 and CDR2 are LNHDA and SQIVND (reference sequence). Trimming at V came to 3 bases and at J to 7 bases, leaving 7 bases not matched to a gene. The CDR3 consists of 14 residues. CDR3 amino acids: CASSIGGQVNEAFF. CDR3 in DNA: TGTGCCAGTAGTATTGGGGGACAGGTGAATGAAGCTTTCTTT.

This sequence joins TRBV5-8 and TRBJ1-1; D remains unclear. CDR3 length equals 14 residues. Between the trimmed V and J ends, which lost 4 bases and 2 bases, there was a span of 12 bases. CDR1 is SGHTS, CDR2 YDEGEE, per germline. The chain's CDR3 is CASSIQVPNTEAFF. Written as DNA, the CDR3 is TGTGCCAGCAGCATCCAGGTCCCTAACACTGAAGCTTTCTTT.

This clone was seen a handful of times. This chain joins TRBV28 and TRBJ1-2, with 7 bases lining up with TRBD1. CDR1 and CDR2 (germline): MDHEN, SYDVKM. With 3 bases clipped from V and 2 bases from J, the junction kept 9 bases outside the gene matches. The CDR3 is 16 residues long. This chain's CDR3 is CASSLGTAEGNYGYTF. CDR3 sequence (DNA): TGTGCCAGCAGTTTGGGGACAGCTGAGGGGAACTATGGCTACACCTTC.

The chain recombines TRBV7-9 with TRBJ1-5, with D tentatively TRBD1 (5 bases). The germline V gene encodes CDR1 SEHNR and CDR2 FQNEAQ (reference sequence). The CDR3 runs to 14 residues. With 4 bases removed from V and 9 bases from J, the gap between germline ends came to 16 bases. The CDR3 loop is CASSWGGTPAPQHF. The CDR3 DNA reads TGTGCCAGCAGCTGGGGGGGAACACCGGCGCCCCAGCATTTT.

The V call is TRBV6-5, the J call TRBJ1-1; tentatively, D is TRBD1 (5 bases). Trimming shortened V by 11 bases and J by 1 base, and 14 bases separated the two germline ends. Germline V gene lookup returns CDR1 MNHEY and CDR2 SVGAGI. There are 13 residues in the CDR3. The CDR3 region is CAGRKGSNTEAFF. DNA for the CDR3: TGTGCCGGCCGGAAGGGGTCGAACACTGAAGCTTTCTTT.

The chain uses TRBV6-6 and TRBJ1-1, with 7 bases that match TRBD1. Germline loops: CDR1 MNHNY, CDR2 SVGAGI (reference sequence). After removal of 6 bases from V and 0 bases from J, the junction contained 7 bases not matched to a gene. CDR3 size: 15 residues. This chain's CDR3 is CASRRRQGLNTEAFF. CDR3 in DNA: TGTGCCAGCAGACGCCGACAGGGACTGAACACTGAAGCTTTCTTT.

The rearrangement links TRBV29-1 to TRBJ2-7, with a possible D match to TRBD1 (7 bases). CDR3 length: 13 residues. The germline CDR1 and CDR2 sequences are SQVTM and ANQGSEA. V was cut by 4 bases and J by 5 bases, with 15 bases left in between. The CDR3 region is CSVARGTANEQYF. DNA of the CDR3: TGCAGCGTTGCCCGGGGGACAGCCAACGAGCAGTACTTC.

The chain uses TRBV28 and TRBJ2-7; TRBD2 matches at 9 bases. Germline CDR1 MDHEN, CDR2 SYDVKM. J lost 3 bases, V lost 3 bases, and 6 bases had no gene match. This CDR3 is built from 15 residues. Here the CDR3 reads CASSFWRSGSYEQYF. CDR3 bases: TGTGCCAGCAGTTTCTGGCGTAGCGGGAGCTACGAGCAGTACTTC.

This clone was found many times. The genes are TRBV6-5 and TRBJ1-2; 8 bases agree with TRBD1. V shed 6 bases, J shed 6 bases, and the junction held 9 bases outside the gene matches. Germline V gene sequence: CDR1 MNHEY, CDR2 SVGAGI. CDR3 length: 14 residues. The CDR3 region is CASSPLGQGNGYTF. CDR3 sequence (DNA): TGTGCCAGCAGCCCACTCGGACAGGGTAATGGCTACACCTTC.

J is TRBJ2-1 and V is TRBV28; 9 nucleotides line up with TRBD2. This CDR3 is built from 16 residues. Germline V gene data show CDR1 as MDHEN and CDR2 as SYDVKM. J gave up 0 bases and V 6 bases, and 6 bases lay outside the gene matches. CDR3 in DNA: TGTGCCAGCAGAGTACTAGCGGGTCCCTCCTACAATGAGCAGTTCTTC. Translated: CASRVLAGPSYNEQFF.

This chain's CDR3 is CASIRGIGSPLHF. CDR3 coding DNA: TGTGCCAGTATCAGGGGAATAGGTTCACCCCTCCACTTT. The chain combines TRBV28 with TRBJ1-6, with a tentative D call TRBD1 (6 bases). CDR1 and CDR2 (germline): MDHEN, SYDVKM. This CDR3 has 13 residues. Trimming removed 9 bases at V and 9 bases at J, with 15 bases between.

This clone was seen more than once but under ten times. The CDR3 nucleotides are TGTGCCAGCAGCCAAGGGGACAGGGGGCCTAAATTCTTC. This sequence encodes CASSQGDRGPKFF. The chain recombines TRBV3-1 (or the pseudogene TRBV3-2) with TRBJ2-1; TRBD1 agrees at 12 bases. The V segment lost 1 base and the J segment 16 bases; nucleotides outside the gene matches: 5. The length of the CDR3 is 13 residues. The V gene's germline CDR1 is LGHDT and CDR2 YNNKEL (reference sequence).

This sequence joins TRBV28 and TRBJ2-1; 8 nucleotides align to TRBD1. With 4 bases clipped from V and 7 bases from J, the junction kept 15 bases outside the gene matches. This CDR3 is built from 17 residues. CDR1 is MDHEN, CDR2 SYDVKM, per germline. The CDR3 sequence is CASSSHPPGQGGNEQFF. The CDR3 coding sequence is TGTGCCAGCAGTTCTCACCCCCCCGGACAGGGTGGGAATGAGCAGTTCTTC. The whole variable domain, remainder taken from reference TRBV28 and TRBJ2-1, is DVKVTQSSRYLVKRTGEKVFLECVQDMDHENMFWYRQDPGLGLRLIYFSYDVKMKEKGDIPEGYSVSREKKERFSLILESASTNQTSMYLCASSSHPPGQGGNEQFFGPGTRLTVL.

The genes are TRBV6-5 and TRBJ1-6; D is ambiguous. The V gene's germline CDR1 is MNHEY and CDR2 SVGAGI. The CDR3 spans 14 residues. Trimming took off 7 bases at V and 5 bases at J, with 12 bases between the two ends. CDR3 sequence reads: CASMAEPNNSPLHF. The CDR3 bases are TGTGCCAGCATGGCCGAACCGAATAATTCACCCCTCCACTTT.

The chain employs TRBV11-3 and TRBJ2-7; the D gene is possibly TRBD2 (5 bases). The V and J ends lost 1 base and 3 bases respectively, with 13 bases between them. Germline V gene sequence: CDR1 SGHNT, CDR2 YENEEA. The CDR3 is made up of 15 amino acids. This CDR3 reads CASSLGAEPHYEQYF. In DNA form, the CDR3 reads TGTGCCAGCAGCTTAGGAGCGGAGCCCCACTACGAGCAGTACTTC.